This T cell receptor beta chain originates from a study of cytomegalovirus exposure and HLA in healthy donors. Study details: Unique TCRs from HLA-typed donors, roughly 89 million of them, were held in an early data release. Overall study results and limits: Reportedly, a later analysis found an Asian-associated ancestry cluster had fewer N-insertions than the approximately 600-donor mean. An analysis done earlier found most TCR beta V segments productive about 87% or about 30% of the time. When analyzed later, the rates of TCR association showed variation by HLA locus, with DRB1 the most and HLA-C the fewest.

Worth noting for this clone: The target antigen is unknown.

The study ran its PCR with 60 Vbeta and 13 Jbeta primers. Clones were read by immunoSEQ multiplex PCR, and TCRdb kept only the in-frame ones, dropping some. The sample has about 240,000 clones; roughly four fifths are singletons. Trimming took off 8 bases at V and 3 bases at J, with 4 bases between the two ends. The germline V gene has CDR1 MDHEN and CDR2 SYDVKM. The CDR3 has 10 residues. Input material: PBMCs. V is TRBV28 and J is TRBJ2-5; D gene uncertain. The TCR sequence derives from a woman aged 60-70 years in good health and CMV-seropositive. The CDR3 sequence is CASGEETQYF. The CDR3 bases are TGTGCCAGCGGAGAAGAGACCCAGTACTTC.